The clone carrying this TCR beta chain has a count of ten or more. Its specificity is unknown. Patients aged 18 to 65 had newly diagnosed hyperthyroidism that had lasted under 2 months. Diagnosis relied on clinical symptoms, serum thyroxine and TRAb, thyroid ultrasound and orbital computed tomography. This record belongs to a study of T cells in Graves' hyperthyroidism and ophthalmopathy. Study-level results: Appearing also in blood were most of the thyroid clonotypes expanded above 0.001. Onset of ophthalmopathy came a median roughly 6.5 months after the model predicted it.

Amplification of TCR beta CDR3 regions was performed using RNA transcripts as template. First-round RT-PCR of the TCR CDR3 relied on the HTBI primer set. TCRdb processed the multiplex PCR reads anew with MiXCR; each CDR3 protein has one entry. The sample carries 280,000 or so distinct CDR3 sequences, 25% to 30% recorded once. Trimming took 8 bases from V and 2 from J, leaving 12 bases between them. CDR1 is MNHNS, CDR2 SASEGT, per germline. This CDR3 is built from 13 residues. Sequencing used blood. The sequence was obtained from a man aged 40-49 years with Graves' hyperthyroidism that later progressed to Graves' ophthalmopathy. The chain joins TRBV6-1 to TRBJ2-5; D possibly corresponds to TRBD2 (6 bases). In nucleotides, the CDR3 is TGTGCCAGCGGAATAGCGGAACAAGAGACCCAGTACTTC. Residues: CASGIAEQETQYF.